This TCR beta chain was recorded in a study of blood T cells in healthy people across ages. Sample-barcoded 5' priming and a J-beta primer mix drove a second PCR of roughly 6 to 12 cycles. Using its own MiXCR run on the 5' RACE reads, TCRdb lists one record per CDR3 protein. The sample lists fewer than 1,200,000 distinct CDR3 sequences, approximately 26% seen once, with less than 0.75% in the top ten. V shed 1 base and J shed 0 bases, with 15 bases lying between them. Germline V gene data show CDR1 as SGHDN and CDR2 as FVKESK. There are 17 residues in the CDR3. The same specimen was also included in a second study, on T cells of mothers and their children.

The sequencing sample was made of blood. The clonotype was recovered from a girl aged 2 to 10 in good health. This chain connects TRBV14 to TRBJ1-2, with unresolved D. Here the CDR3 reads CASSQVVLPTSNYGYTF. The DNA for the CDR3 is TGTGCCAGCAGCCAAGTTGTCCTGCCCACATCTAACTATGGCTACACCTTC. The full variable domain, its missing parts supplied by reference TRBV14 and TRBJ1-2, is EAGVTQFPSHSVIEKGQTVTLRCDPISGHDNLYWYRRVMGKEIKFLLHFVKESKQDESGMPNNRFLAERTGGTYSTLKVQPAELEDSGVYFCASSQVVLPTSNYGYTFGSGTRLTVV.